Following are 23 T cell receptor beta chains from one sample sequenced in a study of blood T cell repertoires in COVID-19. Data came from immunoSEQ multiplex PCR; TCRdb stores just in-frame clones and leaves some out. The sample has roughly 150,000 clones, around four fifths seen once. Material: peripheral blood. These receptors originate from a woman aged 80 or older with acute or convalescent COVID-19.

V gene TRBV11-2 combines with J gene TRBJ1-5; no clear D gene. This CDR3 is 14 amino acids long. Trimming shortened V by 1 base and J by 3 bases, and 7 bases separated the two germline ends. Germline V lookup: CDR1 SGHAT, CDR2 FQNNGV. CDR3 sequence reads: CASSLAGDNQPQHF. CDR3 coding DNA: TGTGCCAGCAGCTTAGCCGGAGACAATCAGCCCCAGCATTTT.

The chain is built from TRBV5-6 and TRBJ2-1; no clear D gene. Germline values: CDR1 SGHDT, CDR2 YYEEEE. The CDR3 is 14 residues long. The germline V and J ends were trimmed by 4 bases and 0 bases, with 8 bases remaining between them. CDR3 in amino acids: CASSRPGSYNEQFF. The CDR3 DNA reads TGTGCCAGCAGCCGACCGGGCTCCTACAATGAGCAGTTCTTC.

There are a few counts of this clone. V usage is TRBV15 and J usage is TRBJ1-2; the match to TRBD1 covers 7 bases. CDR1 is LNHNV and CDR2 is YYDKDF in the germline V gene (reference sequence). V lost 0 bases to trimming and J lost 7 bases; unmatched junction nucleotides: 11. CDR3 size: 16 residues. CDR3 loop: CATSRDTLDRLGGYTF. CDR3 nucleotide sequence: TGTGCCACCAGCAGAGACACTCTGGACAGGCTGGGTGGCTACACCTTC.

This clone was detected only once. DNA of the CDR3: TGTGCCAGCAGCTTGAGTTTAAGTCCGAGCTCTGGAAACACCATATATTTT. Translation gives CASSLSLSPSSGNTIYF. J is TRBJ1-3 and V is TRBV7-8; D call uncertain. V was shortened by 3 bases and J by 0 bases, with 15 bases between the two germline ends. The CDR3 totals 17 residues. Germline V gene sequence: CDR1 SGHVS, CDR2 FQNEAQ.

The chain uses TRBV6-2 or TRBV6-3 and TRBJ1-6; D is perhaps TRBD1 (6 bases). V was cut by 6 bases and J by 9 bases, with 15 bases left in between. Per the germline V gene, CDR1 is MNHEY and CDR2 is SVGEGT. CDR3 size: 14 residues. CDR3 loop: CASSATGKISPLHF. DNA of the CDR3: TGTGCCAGCAGCGCGACAGGAAAGATTTCACCCCTCCACTTT.

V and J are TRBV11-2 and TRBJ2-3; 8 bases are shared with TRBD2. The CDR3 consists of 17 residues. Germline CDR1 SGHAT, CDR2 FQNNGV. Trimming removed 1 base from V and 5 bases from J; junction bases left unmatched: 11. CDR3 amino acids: CASSLVPSGSGVDTQYF. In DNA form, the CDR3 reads TGTGCCAGCAGCTTAGTACCGAGCGGGAGTGGTGTAGATACGCAGTATTTT.

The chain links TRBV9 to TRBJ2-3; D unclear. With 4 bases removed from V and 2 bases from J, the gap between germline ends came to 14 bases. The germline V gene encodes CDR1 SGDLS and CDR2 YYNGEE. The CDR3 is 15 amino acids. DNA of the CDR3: TGTGCCAGCAGCCCCCGTAACACGAACACAGATACGCAGTATTTT. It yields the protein CASSPRNTNTDTQYF.

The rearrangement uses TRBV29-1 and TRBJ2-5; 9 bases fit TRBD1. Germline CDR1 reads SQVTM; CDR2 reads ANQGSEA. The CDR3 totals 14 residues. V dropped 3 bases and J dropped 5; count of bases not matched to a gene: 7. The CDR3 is CSVDRGQGYETQYF. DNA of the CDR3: TGCAGCGTTGACCGAGGACAGGGGTATGAGACCCAGTACTTC.

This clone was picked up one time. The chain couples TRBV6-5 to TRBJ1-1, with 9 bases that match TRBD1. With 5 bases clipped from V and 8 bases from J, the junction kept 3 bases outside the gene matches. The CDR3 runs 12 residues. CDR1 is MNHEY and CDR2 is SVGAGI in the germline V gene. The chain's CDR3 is CASSRGTGEAFF. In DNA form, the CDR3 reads TGTGCCAGCAGTAGGGGGACAGGGGAAGCTTTCTTT.

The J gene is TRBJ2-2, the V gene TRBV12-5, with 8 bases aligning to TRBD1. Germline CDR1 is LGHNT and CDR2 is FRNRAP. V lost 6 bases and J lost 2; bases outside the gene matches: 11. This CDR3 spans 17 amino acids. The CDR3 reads CASGSLGQGINTGELFF. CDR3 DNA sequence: TGTGCTAGTGGCTCCCTTGGACAGGGAATAAACACCGGGGAGCTGTTTTTT.

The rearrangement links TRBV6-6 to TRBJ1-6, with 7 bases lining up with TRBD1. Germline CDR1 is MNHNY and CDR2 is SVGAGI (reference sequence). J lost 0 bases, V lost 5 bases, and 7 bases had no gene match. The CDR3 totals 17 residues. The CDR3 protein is CASSPWGQSSYNSPLHF. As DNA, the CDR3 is TGTGCCAGCAGTCCCTGGGGACAGAGCTCCTATAATTCACCCCTCCACTTT.

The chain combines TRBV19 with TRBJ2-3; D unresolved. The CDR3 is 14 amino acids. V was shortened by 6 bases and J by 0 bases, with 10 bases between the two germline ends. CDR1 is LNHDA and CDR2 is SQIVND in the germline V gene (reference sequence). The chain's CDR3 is CASRTDPSTDTQYF. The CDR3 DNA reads TGTGCCAGTAGAACAGACCCTAGCACAGATACGCAGTATTTT.

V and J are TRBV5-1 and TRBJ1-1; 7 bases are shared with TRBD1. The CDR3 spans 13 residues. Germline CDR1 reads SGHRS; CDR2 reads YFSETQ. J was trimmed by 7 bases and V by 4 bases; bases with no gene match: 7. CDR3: CASSADRVSEAFF. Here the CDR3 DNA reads TGCGCCAGCAGCGCAGACAGGGTCAGTGAAGCTTTCTTT.

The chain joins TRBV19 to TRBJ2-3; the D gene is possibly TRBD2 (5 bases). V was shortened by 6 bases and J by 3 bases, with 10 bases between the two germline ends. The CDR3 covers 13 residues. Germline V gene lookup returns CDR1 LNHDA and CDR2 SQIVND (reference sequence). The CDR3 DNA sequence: TGTGCCAGTAGGTCCCGGGGAACAGATACGCAGTATTTT. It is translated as CASRSRGTDTQYF.

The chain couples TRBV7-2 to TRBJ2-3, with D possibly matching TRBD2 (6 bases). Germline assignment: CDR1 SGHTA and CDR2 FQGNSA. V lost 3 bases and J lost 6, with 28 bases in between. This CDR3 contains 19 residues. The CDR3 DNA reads TGTGCCAGCAGCTTCTTAGCCCCGGGACTTCCGCGACCAGGGGATACGCAGTATTTT. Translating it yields CASSFLAPGLPRPGDTQYF.

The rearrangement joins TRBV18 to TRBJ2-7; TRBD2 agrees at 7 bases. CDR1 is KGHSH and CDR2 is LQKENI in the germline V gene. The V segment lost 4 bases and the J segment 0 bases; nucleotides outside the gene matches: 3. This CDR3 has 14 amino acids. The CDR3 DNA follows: TGTGCCAGCTCACGGAGCGGGGACTCCTACGAGCAGTACTTC. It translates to CASSRSGDSYEQYF.

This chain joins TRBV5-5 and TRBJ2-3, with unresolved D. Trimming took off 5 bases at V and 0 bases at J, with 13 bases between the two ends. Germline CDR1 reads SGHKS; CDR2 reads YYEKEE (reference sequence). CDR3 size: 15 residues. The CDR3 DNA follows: TGTGCCAGCAGGCGTTCCCCAGGCAGCACAGATACGCAGTATTTT. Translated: CASRRSPGSTDTQYF.

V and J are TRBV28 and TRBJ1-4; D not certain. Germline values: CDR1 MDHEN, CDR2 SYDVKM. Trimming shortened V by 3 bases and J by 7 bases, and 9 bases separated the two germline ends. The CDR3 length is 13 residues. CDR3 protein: CASSFSYPEKLFF. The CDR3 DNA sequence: TGTGCCAGCAGTTTCAGTTACCCTGAAAAACTGTTTTTT.

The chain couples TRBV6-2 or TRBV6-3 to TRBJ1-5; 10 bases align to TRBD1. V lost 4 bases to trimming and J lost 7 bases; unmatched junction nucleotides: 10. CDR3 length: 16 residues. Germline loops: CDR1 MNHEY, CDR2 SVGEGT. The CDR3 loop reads CASSSKRDRGRQPQHF. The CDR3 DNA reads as TGTGCCAGCAGTTCCAAACGGGACAGGGGAAGACAGCCCCAGCATTTT.

Here the CDR3 DNA reads TGTGCCAGCAGCTGGGCAGGAGGGGAGCTGTTTTTT. Translation gives CASSWAGGELFF. This sequence joins TRBV5-6 and TRBJ2-2, with no clear D. Trimming left V 3 bases short and J 8 bases short, with 8 bases between. There are 12 residues in the CDR3. CDR1 SGHDT and CDR2 YYEEEE come from the germline V gene.

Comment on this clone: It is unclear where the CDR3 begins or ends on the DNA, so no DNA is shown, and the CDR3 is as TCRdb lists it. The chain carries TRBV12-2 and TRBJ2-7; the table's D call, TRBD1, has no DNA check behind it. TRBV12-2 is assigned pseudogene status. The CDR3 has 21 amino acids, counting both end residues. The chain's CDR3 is CASRLYPCRGMGQLLSYEQYF.

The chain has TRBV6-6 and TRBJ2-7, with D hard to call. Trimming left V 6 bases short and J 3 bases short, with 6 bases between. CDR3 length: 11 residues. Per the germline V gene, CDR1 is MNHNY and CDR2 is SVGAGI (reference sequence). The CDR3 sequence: CASSSIYEQYF. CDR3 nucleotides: TGTGCCAGCAGCAGTATCTACGAGCAGTACTTC.

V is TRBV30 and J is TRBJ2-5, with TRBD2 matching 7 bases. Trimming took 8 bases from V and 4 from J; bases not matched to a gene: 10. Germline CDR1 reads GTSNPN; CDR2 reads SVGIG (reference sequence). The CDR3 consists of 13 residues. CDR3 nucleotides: TGTGCCGGGGAGAGGGAGGGTTTAGAGACCCAGTACTTC. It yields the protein CAGEREGLETQYF. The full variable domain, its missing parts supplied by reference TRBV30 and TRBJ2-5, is SQTIHQWPATLVQPVGSPLSLECTVEGTSNPNLYWYRQAAGRGLQLLFYSVGIGQISSEVPQNLSASRPQDRQFILSSKKLLLSDSGFYLCAGEREGLETQYFGPGTRLLVL.